These T cell receptor beta chains were read from a single sample in a study of cytomegalovirus exposure and HLA in healthy donors. Profiled with immunoSEQ multiplex PCR; TCRdb holds only in-frame clones, not every one. The sample has 200,000 or so clones, 65% to 90% seen once. Sequenced: PBMCs. The receptors stem from a woman in her 30s in good health and CMV-seropositive. The CDR3 runs from the conserved cysteine through the conserved F or W. A D gene is named only where the DNA matches it firmly. The size field is filled for only some rows; it gives once, few, many or a size class.

V gene	D gene	clone size	J gene	CDR3 DNA	CDR3 protein
TRBV5-1	NA	NA	TRBJ1-4	TGCGCCAGCAGCTTGCATGGAGTTACCCAGTTAAATGAAAAACTGTTTTTT	CASSLHGVTQLNEKLFF
TRBV13	NA	NA	TRBJ2-1	TGTGCCAGCAGCTTAGGGCTAGCGGGACAGGAGGAGCAGTTCTTC	CASSLGLAGQEEQFF
TRBV7-6	TRBD2	NA	TRBJ2-1	TGTGCCAGCAGCTTCCACCGCAACTTTAGCGGGAGGGCCCTCGTAGCGAATGAGCAGTTCTTC	CASSFHRNFSGRALVANEQFF
TRBV5-1	TRBD2	NA	TRBJ2-1	TGCGCCAGCAGCTTGGTCGGGGGGTCAAGCTACAATGAGCAGTTCTTC	CASSLVGGSSYNEQFF
TRBV11-2	TRBD2	NA	TRBJ2-3	TGTGCCAGCAGCTCAGGGGCGGGAGGCGTAGATACGCAGTATTTT	CASSSGAGGVDTQYF
TRBV5-4	TRBD1	NA	TRBJ2-4	TGTGCCAGCAGCTTGGGTAGGGGGACAGGGACAAACATTCAGTACTTC	CASSLGRGTGTNIQYF
TRBV11-3	NA	NA	TRBJ2-1	TGTGCCAGCAGCTTAGGTCCGGCCTACAATGAGCAGTTCTTC	CASSLGPAYNEQFF
TRBV30	NA	few	TRBJ1-2	TGTGCCTGGATACAAGGAGGCTATGGCTACACCTTC	CAWIQGGYGYTF
TRBV25-1	TRBD1	once	TRBJ1-1	TGTGCCAGCAGTAGGACAGGGATGAACACTGAAGCTTTCTTT	CASSRTGMNTEAFF
TRBV7-9	NA	NA	TRBJ1-2	TGTGCCAGCAGCTACGGAGGGCAGAGTTATGGCTACACCTTC	CASSYGGQSYGYTF